This TCR beta chain was found in a study of blood T cells in healthy people across ages. Every donor provided 7.5 to 10 milliliters of peripheral blood. PBMCs, at least 7 million per sample, were isolated. PCR was performed a second time for about 7 to 12 cycles using a sample-barcoded 5' primer and a J-beta primer mix. Each CDR3 protein is one row after TCRdb ran MiXCR on the 5' RACE reads. The sample holds about 680,000 distinct CDR3 sequences, roughly 49% seen once. Findings and limits, study-wide: The long-lived group displayed more naive CD4+ cells, plus higher diversity, than the aged donors did. Unknown CMV status may confound age-related changes in expanded clones.

This clonotype was observed many times. No antigen is known for it. Per the germline V gene, CDR1 is DFQATT and CDR2 is SNEGSKA (reference sequence). The CDR3 length is 13 residues. Between the trimmed V and J ends, which lost 3 bases and 2 bases, there was a span of 11 bases. The sample comprised blood. The TCR comes from a woman aged 55-69 years in good health. V and J are TRBV20-1 and TRBJ2-7; a possible D gene is TRBD2 (5 bases). The DNA for the CDR3 is TGCAGTGCTAGGACGGGGTCGCCCTACGAGCAGTACTTC. Its translation: CSARTGSPYEQYF.